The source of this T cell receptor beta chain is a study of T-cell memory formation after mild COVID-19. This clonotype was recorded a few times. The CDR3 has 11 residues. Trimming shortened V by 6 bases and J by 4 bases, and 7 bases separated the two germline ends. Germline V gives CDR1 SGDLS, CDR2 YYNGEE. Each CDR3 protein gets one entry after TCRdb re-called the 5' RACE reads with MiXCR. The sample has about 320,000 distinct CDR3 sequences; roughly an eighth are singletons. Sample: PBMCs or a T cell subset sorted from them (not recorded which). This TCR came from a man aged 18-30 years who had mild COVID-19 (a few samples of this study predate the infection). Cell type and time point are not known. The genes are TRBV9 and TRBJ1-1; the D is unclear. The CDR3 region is CASTPRTEAFF. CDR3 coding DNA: TGTGCCAGCACCCCCCGCACTGAAGCTTTCTTT.